This TCR beta chain was sequenced in a study of T cells expressing NK-cell markers. Study-wide context: Cells sorted as CD3+CD56+NKG2C+, CD3+CD56+NKG2C- and CD3+CD56-NKG2C+ T cells supplied the TCR beta repertoires. With respect to HCMV, seven of the eight sequenced donors were seropositive, and one was seronegative.

In generating TCR beta cDNA, 5'RACE template switching with UMIs was used. From its re-call of the 5' RACE reads, TCRdb lists each CDR3 protein once, without DNA. Its table records roughly 380,000 distinct CDR3 sequences. Germline V CDR1 and CDR2: MDHEN, SYDVKM. The CDR3 contains 14 residues. The TCR was taken from a man aged 18-70 years in good health. Sequenced material: blood T cells: a sorted CD56 or NKG2C T cell subset, CD4+ or CD8+ T cells, or bulk PBMC T cells (not recorded which). The chain couples TRBV28 to TRBJ1-5; TCRdb's D gene call, TRBD1, goes unchecked for lack of DNA. This CDR3 is CASRTQGASQPQHF.